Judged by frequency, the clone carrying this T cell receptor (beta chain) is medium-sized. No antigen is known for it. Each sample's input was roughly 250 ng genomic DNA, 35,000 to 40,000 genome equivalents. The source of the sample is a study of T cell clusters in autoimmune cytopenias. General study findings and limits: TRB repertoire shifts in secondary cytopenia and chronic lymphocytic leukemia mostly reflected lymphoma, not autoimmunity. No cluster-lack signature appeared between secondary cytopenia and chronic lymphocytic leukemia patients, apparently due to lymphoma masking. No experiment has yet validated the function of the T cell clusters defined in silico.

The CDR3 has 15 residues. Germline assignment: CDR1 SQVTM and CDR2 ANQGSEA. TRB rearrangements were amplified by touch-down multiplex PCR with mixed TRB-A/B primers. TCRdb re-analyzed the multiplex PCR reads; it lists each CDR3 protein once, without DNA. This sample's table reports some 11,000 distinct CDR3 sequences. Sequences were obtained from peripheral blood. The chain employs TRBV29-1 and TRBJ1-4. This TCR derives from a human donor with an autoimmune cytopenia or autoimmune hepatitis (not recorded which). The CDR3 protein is CSVEGIPTTNEKLFF. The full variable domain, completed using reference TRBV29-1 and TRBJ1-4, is SAVISQKPSRDICQRGTSLTIQCQVDSQVTMMFWYRQQPGQSLTLIATANQGSEATYESGFVIDKFPISRPNLTFSTLTVSNMSPEDSSIYLCSVEGIPTTNEKLFFGSGTQLSVL.